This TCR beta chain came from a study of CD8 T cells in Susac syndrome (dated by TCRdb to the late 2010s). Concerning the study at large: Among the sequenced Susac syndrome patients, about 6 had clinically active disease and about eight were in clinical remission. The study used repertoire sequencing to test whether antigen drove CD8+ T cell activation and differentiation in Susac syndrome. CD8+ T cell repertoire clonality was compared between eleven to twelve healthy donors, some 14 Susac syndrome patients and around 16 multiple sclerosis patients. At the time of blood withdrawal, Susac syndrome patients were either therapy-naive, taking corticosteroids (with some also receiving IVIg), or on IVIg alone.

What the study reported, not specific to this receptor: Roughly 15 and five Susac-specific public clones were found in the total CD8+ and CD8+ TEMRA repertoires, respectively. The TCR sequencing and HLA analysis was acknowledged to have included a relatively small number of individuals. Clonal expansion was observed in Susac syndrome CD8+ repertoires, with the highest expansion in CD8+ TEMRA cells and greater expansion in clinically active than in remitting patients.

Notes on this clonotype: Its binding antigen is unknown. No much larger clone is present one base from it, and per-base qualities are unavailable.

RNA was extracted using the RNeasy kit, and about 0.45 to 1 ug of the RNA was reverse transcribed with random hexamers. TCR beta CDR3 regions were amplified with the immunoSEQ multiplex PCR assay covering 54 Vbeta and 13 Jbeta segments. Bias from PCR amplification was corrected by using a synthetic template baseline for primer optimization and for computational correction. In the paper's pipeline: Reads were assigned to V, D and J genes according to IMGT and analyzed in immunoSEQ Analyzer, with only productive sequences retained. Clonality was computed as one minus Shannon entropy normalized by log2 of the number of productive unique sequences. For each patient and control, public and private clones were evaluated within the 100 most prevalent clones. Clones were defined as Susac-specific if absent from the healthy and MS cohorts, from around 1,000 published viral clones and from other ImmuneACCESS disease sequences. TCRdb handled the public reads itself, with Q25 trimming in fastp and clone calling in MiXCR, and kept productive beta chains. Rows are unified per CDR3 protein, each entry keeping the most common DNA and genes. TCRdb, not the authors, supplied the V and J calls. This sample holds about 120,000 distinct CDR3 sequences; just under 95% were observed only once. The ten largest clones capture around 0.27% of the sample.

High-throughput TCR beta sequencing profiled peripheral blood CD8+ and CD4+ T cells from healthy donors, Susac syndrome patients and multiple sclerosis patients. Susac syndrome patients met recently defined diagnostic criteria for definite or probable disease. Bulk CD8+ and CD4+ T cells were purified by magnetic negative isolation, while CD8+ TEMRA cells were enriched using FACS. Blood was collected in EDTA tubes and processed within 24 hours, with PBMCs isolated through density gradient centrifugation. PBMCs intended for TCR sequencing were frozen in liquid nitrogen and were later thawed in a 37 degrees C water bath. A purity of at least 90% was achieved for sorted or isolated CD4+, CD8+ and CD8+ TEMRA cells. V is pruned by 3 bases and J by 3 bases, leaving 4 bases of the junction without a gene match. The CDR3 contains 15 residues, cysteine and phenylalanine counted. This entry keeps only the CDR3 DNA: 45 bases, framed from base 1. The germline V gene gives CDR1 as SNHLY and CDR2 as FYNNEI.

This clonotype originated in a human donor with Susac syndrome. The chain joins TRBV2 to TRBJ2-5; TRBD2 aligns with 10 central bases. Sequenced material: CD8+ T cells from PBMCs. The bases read TGTGCCAGCAGTGAGGGGACTAGCGTCGAAGAGACCCAGTACTTC. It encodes CASSEGTSVEETQYF.